The rows below give T cell receptor beta chains drawn from one sample of a study of response to subunit inactivated influenza vaccine. TCRdb independently ran MiXCR on the RT-PCR reads; one entry per CDR3 protein. The sample has some 500,000 distinct CDR3 sequences, less than 30% seen once. Material: CD4+ T cells sorted from PBMCs, obtained about 5 days after vaccination. The receptors come from a man between 45 and 60 years old who received an inactivated influenza vaccine. The CDR3 runs from the conserved cysteine through the conserved F or W. Each record gives: J gene, clone size, V gene, D gene, CDR3 protein, CDR3 DNA. A D gene is named only where the DNA matches it firmly. Part of the rows lack a size; the others show once, few, many or a class for expanded clones.

TRBJ2-7 . TRBV20-1 TRBD1 CSASTGTAYYEQYF TGCAGTGCGAGTACCGGGACAGCTTACTACGAGCAGTACTTC
TRBJ1-2 . TRBV5-6 . CASSLRPTGENYGYTF TGTGCCAGCAGCTTGCGCCCGACAGGAGAAAACTATGGCTACACCTTC
TRBJ2-3 . TRBV20-1 TRBD2 CSVWAGGFRAADTQYF TGCAGCGTGTGGGCGGGGGGGTTTAGAGCGGCAGATACGCAGTATTTT
TRBJ2-5 many TRBV10-3 . CAISESQGQETQYF TGTGCCATCAGTGAGTCGCAGGGACAAGAGACCCAGTACTTC
TRBJ2-7 many TRBV7-9 . CASSPWTVPREQYF TGTGCCAGCAGCCCCTGGACAGTCCCGAGGGAGCAGTACTTC
TRBJ2-7 . TRBV11-2 TRBD2 CASGPMLAGASYEQYF TGTGCCAGCGGCCCCATGTTAGCGGGAGCGTCCTACGAGCAGTACTTC
TRBJ2-7 few TRBV12-3/TRBV12-4 . CASSLGRGDTYEQYF TGTGCCAGCAGTTTGGGGCGGGGTGACACCTACGAGCAGTACTTC
TRBJ2-3 . TRBV14 TRBD1 CASSQDFSDRGHRLADTQYF TGTGCCAGCAGCCAAGATTTTTCGGACAGGGGCCACCGTTTGGCAGATACGCAGTATTTT
TRBJ2-7 . TRBV11-2 TRBD1 CASSLGTSGTDRFSYEQYF TGTGCCAGCAGCTTAGGGACATCCGGGACAGACCGATTCTCCTACGAGCAGTACTTC
TRBJ2-2 . TRBV7-8 . CASTVTGPNTGELFF TGTGCCAGCACGGTGACAGGACCGAACACCGGGGAGCTGTTTTTT